The TCR beta chain described here comes from a study of cytomegalovirus exposure and HLA in healthy donors. This cohort consisted of healthy bone marrow donors. The study's findings and limits: Prior analysis indicated that the majority of TCR beta V segments exhibited productivity approximately 87% or approximately 30% of the time.

This PCR relied on a set of 60 Vbeta primers and 13 Jbeta primers. The assay was immunoSEQ multiplex PCR, and TCRdb's table has in-frame clones only and misses some. In the table there are 100,000 to 150,000 clones, about 83% of which are singletons. About this clone itself: The antigen remains undetermined.

Sequences were obtained from PBMCs. The receptor comes from a middle-aged woman in good health and CMV-seropositive.

The CDR3 loop is CASSVGSLETQYF. For the CDR3, the DNA is TGTGCCAGCAGCGTAGGTAGCCTGGAGACCCAGTACTTC. The chain joins TRBV9 to TRBJ2-5, with unresolved D. This CDR3 contains 13 residues. V lost 0 bases and J 5 bases, leaving 8 bases between the germline ends. The germline V gene has CDR1 SGDLS and CDR2 YYNGEE.